These 25 T cell receptor beta chains were sequenced from one sample in a study of blood T cell repertoires in COVID-19. The table came from immunoSEQ multiplex PCR; TCRdb's copy has only in-frame clones and leaves some out. This table holds 45,000 to 60,000 clones, around nine tenths found once. What was sequenced was peripheral blood. The receptor source for this set is a human donor with active COVID-19. The donor label of this sample is uncertain.

In the case of this clone: The limits of the CDR3 on the DNA are not certain, so only TCRdb's listed CDR3 is given. The chain uses TRBV9 and TRBJ1-2; the table's TRBD1 call for D was not verified on the DNA. The germline V gene encodes CDR1 SGDLS and CDR2 YYNGEE. The CDR3 totals 15 residues, both ends included. The chain's CDR3 is CASSVAVGTAGSHTF.

This clone was seen a few times. The V and J genes are TRBV7-2 and TRBJ1-1; 7 bases align to TRBD1. V dropped 5 bases and J dropped 1; count of bases not matched to a gene: 7. This CDR3 is built from 15 residues. Germline assignment: CDR1 SGHTA and CDR2 FQGNSA. CDR3 amino acids: CASSLRGAGNTEAFF. The CDR3 DNA reads TGTGCCAGCAGCCTCAGGGGGGCCGGGAACACTGAAGCTTTCTTT.

The CDR3 region is CASSRTSGRADKNIQYF. CDR3 bases: TGTGCCAGCTCCCGGACTAGCGGGAGGGCCGACAAAAACATTCAGTACTTC. The J gene is TRBJ2-4, the V gene TRBV18; 15 bases are a match to TRBD2. Germline V CDR1 and CDR2: KGHSH, LQKENI. Trimming took 6 bases from V and 3 from J; bases not matched to a gene: 6. CDR3 length: 17 amino acids.

V gene TRBV13 combines with J gene TRBJ1-1; 8 bases line up with TRBD1. From germline, CDR1 is PRHDT and CDR2 FYEKMQ (reference sequence). This CDR3 is 16 amino acids long. The junction had 9 bases not matched to a gene; V was cut back by 5 bases and J by 1 base. The CDR3 is CASSLQYRGGNTEAFF. The CDR3 DNA is TGTGCCAGCAGCCTCCAATACAGGGGGGGGAACACTGAAGCTTTCTTT.

The V and J genes are TRBV9 and TRBJ2-1, with 7 bases lining up with TRBD2. The CDR3 contains 15 residues. Trimming took 1 base from V and 8 from J; bases not matched to a gene: 9. Germline CDR1 SGDLS, CDR2 YYNGEE. The CDR3 coding sequence is TGTGCCAGCAGCGTATCGCGGGGACTATTAGATGAGCAGTTCTTC. As protein: CASSVSRGLLDEQFF.

The CDR3 loop reads CASSRTGGTEAFF. CDR3 in DNA: TGTGCCAGCAGCCGGACAGGGGGCACTGAAGCTTTCTTT. The V and J genes are TRBV3-1 (or the pseudogene TRBV3-2) and TRBJ1-1, with 10 bases lining up with TRBD1. This CDR3 is 13 amino acids long. From germline, CDR1 is LGHDT and CDR2 YNNKEL (reference sequence). V shed 4 bases, J shed 4 bases, and the junction held 0 bases outside the gene matches.

The chain uses TRBV18 and TRBJ1-4, with a weak D call TRBD1 (6 bases). Germline values: CDR1 KGHSH, CDR2 LQKENI. The CDR3 totals 16 residues. Trimming removed 3 bases from V and 4 bases from J, with 15 bases in between. The CDR3 is CASSPYLGTSNEKLFF. The CDR3, as DNA: TGTGCCAGCTCACCGTACCTAGGGACAAGTAATGAAAAACTGTTTTTT.

The rearrangement uses TRBV7-9 and TRBJ1-2; no clear D. Germline V CDR1 and CDR2: SEHNR, FQNEAQ (reference sequence). Trimming took off 5 bases at V and 7 bases at J, with 17 bases between the two ends. This CDR3 spans 14 amino acids. CDR3 sequence (DNA): TGTGCCAGCAGCCCCGCGGCGGGAGCCGCTGGCTACACCTTC. It yields the protein CASSPAAGAAGYTF.

The V and J genes are TRBV13 and TRBJ1-2; D unresolved. There are 14 residues in the CDR3. Trimming took 5 bases from V and 0 from J, leaving 10 bases between them. The germline gives CDR1 PRHDT, CDR2 FYEKMQ (reference sequence). The CDR3: CASSRRVANYGYTF. In DNA, the CDR3 is TGTGCCAGCAGCCGGCGGGTGGCTAACTATGGCTACACCTTC.

This clone was observed a single time. The chain has TRBV19 and TRBJ2-3; D gene uncertain. V gave up 1 base and J gave up 0 bases, with 8 bases separating them. CDR1 is LNHDA and CDR2 is SQIVND in the germline V gene (reference sequence). This CDR3 region has 15 residues. The CDR3 nucleotides read TGTGCCAGTAGTATAGGCGAAATTAGCACAGATACGCAGTATTTT. The encoded protein is CASSIGEISTDTQYF.

V usage is TRBV27 and J usage is TRBJ2-7; 7 bases line up with TRBD1. The CDR3 spans 14 residues. Trimming took 3 bases from V and 5 from J; bases not matched to a gene: 7. Germline V lookup: CDR1 MNHEY, CDR2 SMNVEV (reference sequence). The chain's CDR3 is CASSFDRASHEQYF. The CDR3 region has the DNA TGTGCCAGCAGTTTTGACAGGGCGTCCCACGAGCAGTACTTC.

The rearrangement links TRBV6-5 to TRBJ1-5, with 10 bases identical to TRBD1. Germline V gives CDR1 MNHEY, CDR2 SVGAGI. CDR3 length: 14 amino acids. The V segment lost 5 bases and the J segment 5 bases; nucleotides outside the gene matches: 3. The chain's CDR3 is CASSLGQGDQPQHF. In DNA, the CDR3 is TGTGCCAGCAGTCTCGGACAGGGGGATCAGCCCCAGCATTTT.

This rearrangement joins TRBV7-6 to TRBJ2-5, with D possibly being TRBD1 (5 bases). V lost 3 bases and J lost 0, with 8 bases in between. The CDR3 consists of 14 residues. Germline V gene data show CDR1 as SGHVS and CDR2 as FNYEAQ. The CDR3 loop is CASSLTVDQETQYF. CDR3 nucleotides: TGTGCCAGCAGCTTGACAGTTGACCAAGAGACCCAGTACTTC.

The chain carries TRBV6-4 and TRBJ2-1; 9 nucleotides agree with TRBD2. The trim removed 5 bases at V and 0 bases at J, leaving 2 bases unmatched. This CDR3 region has 15 residues. CDR1 and CDR2 (germline): MRHNA, SNTAGT. The CDR3 region has the DNA TGTGCCAGCAGTCCACTAGCGGGCTCCTACAATGAGCAGTTCTTC. Translating it yields CASSPLAGSYNEQFF.

The CDR3 loop reads CASSPAGVSYEQYF. The DNA for the CDR3 is TGTGCCAGCAGCCCCGCGGGGGTCTCCTACGAGCAGTACTTC. The V gene is TRBV11-3, the J gene TRBJ2-7; TRBD2 agrees at 7 bases. CDR3 size: 14 residues. The trim removed 5 bases at V and 0 bases at J, leaving 4 bases unmatched. CDR1 and CDR2 from the germline V gene are SGHNT and YENEEA.

CDR3: CASRRLDIPYNEQFF. The CDR3 nucleotides read TGTGCCAGTAGGAGGCTGGACATTCCTTACAATGAGCAGTTCTTC. The chain is built from TRBV19 and TRBJ2-1; D might be TRBD1 (5 bases). The germline V and J ends were trimmed by 6 bases and 4 bases, with 16 bases remaining between them. The CDR3 is 15 residues long. The germline V gene has CDR1 LNHDA and CDR2 SQIVND (reference sequence).

This clone was detected a few times. The chain has TRBV14 and TRBJ1-3; D is undetermined. Germline V gene data show CDR1 as SGHDN and CDR2 as FVKESK. The V end lost 7 bases, the J end lost 4 bases, and 14 bases lay between the germline ends. The CDR3 spans 14 residues. The chain's CDR3 is CASNPRAGGNTIYF. The CDR3, as DNA: TGTGCCAGCAACCCGAGGGCTGGAGGAAACACCATATATTTT.

V gene TRBV19 combines with J gene TRBJ2-7; the D gene is possibly TRBD1 (5 bases). CDR3 size: 15 residues. Germline-derived CDR1 and CDR2 are LNHDA and SQIVND (reference sequence). Between the trimmed V and J ends, which lost 2 bases and 4 bases, there was a span of 15 bases. CDR3 in amino acids: CASSISDNERYEQYF. The DNA of the CDR3 is TGTGCCAGTAGTATATCGGACAACGAAAGGTACGAGCAGTACTTC.

CDR3 bases: TGTGCCAGCAGCCTCGCCCCGACTAGCGGCACAGATACGCAGTATTTT. This gives the protein CASSLAPTSGTDTQYF. The chain combines TRBV7-3 with TRBJ2-3, with 8 bases that match TRBD2. With 5 bases clipped from V and 1 base from J, the junction kept 8 bases outside the gene matches. Germline-derived CDR1 and CDR2 are SGHTA and FQGTGA. The CDR3 is 16 amino acids.

The rearrangement links TRBV6-2 or TRBV6-3 to TRBJ2-2; 8 nucleotides agree with TRBD2. The ends lost 4 bases at V and 3 bases at J; junction bases unmatched: 7. Germline assignment: CDR1 MNHEY and CDR2 SVGEGT. The CDR3 is 16 amino acids. The DNA of the CDR3 is TGTGCCAGCAGTTTCCTGGCGGGAGGTGACACCGGGGAGCTGTTTTTT. This codes for CASSFLAGGDTGELFF.

For the CDR3, the DNA is TGTGCCAGCAGCTTAGTCGACAGGGGCACTGAAGCTTTCTTT. Translating it yields CASSLVDRGTEAFF. This chain joins TRBV7-9 and TRBJ1-1, with TRBD1 identical over 8 bases. The germline gives CDR1 SEHNR, CDR2 FQNEAQ (reference sequence). Germline trimming cut 1 base from V and 4 bases from J; bases unmatched to any gene: 2. The CDR3 length is 14 residues.

The rearrangement links TRBV5-1 to TRBJ1-4, with D hard to call. V was clipped by 0 bases and J by 0 bases, with 9 bases between them. Per germline, CDR1 SGHRS and CDR2 YFSETQ. This CDR3 comprises 16 residues. The CDR3 region is CASSLEMASTNEKLFF. The DNA for the CDR3 is TGCGCCAGCAGCTTGGAGATGGCCTCAACTAATGAAAAACTGTTTTTT.

The rearrangement joins TRBV5-1 to TRBJ1-2, with D perhaps TRBD1 (5 bases). The V end was cut by 0 bases, the J end by 4 bases, with 16 bases between. Per germline, CDR1 SGHRS and CDR2 YFSETQ. This CDR3 has 16 residues. The CDR3 spells CASSLDLPGVIYGYTF. The DNA for the CDR3 is TGCGCCAGCAGCTTGGATCTCCCGGGGGTCATCTATGGCTACACCTTC.

The chain links TRBV27 to TRBJ1-1; 7 bases align to TRBD1. The germline V gene encodes CDR1 MNHEY and CDR2 SMNVEV (reference sequence). V shed 3 bases and J 1 base; nucleotides not matched to a gene: 2. This CDR3 has 14 residues. CDR3 loop: CASSFGQANTEAFF. The CDR3 region has the DNA TGTGCCAGCAGTTTCGGACAGGCGAACACTGAAGCTTTCTTT.

This clone was detected only a few times. The chain carries TRBV7-2 and TRBJ1-6; 8 bases agree with TRBD1. This CDR3 spans 16 amino acids. Germline V gene lookup returns CDR1 SGHTA and CDR2 FQGNSA. Unmatched junction bases numbered 8, after V lost 3 bases and J lost 7 bases. CDR3 sequence reads: CASSFLTGQGNSPLHF. The CDR3 DNA reads as TGTGCCAGCAGCTTCTTAACCGGACAGGGCAATTCACCCCTCCACTTT. Filled out from reference TRBV7-2 and TRBJ1-6, the complete variable domain reads GAGVSQSPSNKVTEKGKDVELRCDPISGHTALYWYRQSLGQGLEFLIYFQGNSAPDKSGLPSDRFSAERTGGSVSTLTIQRTQQEDSAVYLCASSFLTGQGNSPLHFGNGTRLTVT.